Presented here are 6 T cell receptor beta chains from one specimen sequenced in a study of shared clonotypes between healthy human individuals. The method was immunoSEQ multiplex PCR; TCRdb's version includes in-frame clones alone and lacks a portion of them. The sample has 2 million to 2.5 million clones; less than 95% are singletons. The specimen sequenced was naive CD4+ T cells from PBMCs. The subset is: CD45RA+ positively selected. These receptors all stem from a man between 18 and 35 years old in good health. Some clones in this sample may be carry-over from other donors' samples.

The chain uses TRBV28 and TRBJ1-4; 11 bases are shared with TRBD1. The CDR3 covers 15 residues. Germline CDR1 MDHEN, CDR2 SYDVKM. Germline trimming cut 5 bases from V and 11 bases from J; bases unmatched to any gene: 10. CDR3 amino acids: CASSLRGTGGAKLFF. CDR3 DNA: TGTGCCAGCAGTCTACGCGGGACAGGGGGGGCCAAACTGTTTTTT.

This clone was observed a single time. The gene calls are TRBV2 and TRBJ1-6; D uncertain. The CDR3 is 13 residues long. Trimming removed 3 bases from V and 9 bases from J, with 9 bases in between. Germline-derived CDR1 and CDR2 are SNHLY and FYNNEI. CDR3 nucleotides: TGTGCCAGCAGTGACGGGGAATTTTCACCCCTCCACTTT. This encodes CASSDGEFSPLHF.

The chain is built from TRBV6-1 and TRBJ1-5, with unresolved D. The CDR3 covers 14 residues. The ends were cut back, 7 bases at V and 4 bases at J, with 14 bases in the middle. Looked up from germline, CDR1 is MNHNS and CDR2 is SASEGT. As DNA, the CDR3 is TGTGCCAGCACTCCCTCCAGAAGGAATCAGCCCCAGCATTTT. Translated: CASTPSRRNQPQHF.

This chain uses TRBV28 with TRBJ1-5, with a weak D call TRBD1 (6 bases). V lost 8 bases to trimming and J lost 8 bases, with 13 bases between them. The CDR3 has 12 amino acids. CDR1 and CDR2 from the germline V gene are MDHEN and SYDVKM. The CDR3 here is CASGRGAEPQHF. The CDR3 region has the DNA TGTGCCAGCGGCAGGGGTGCGGAGCCCCAGCATTTT.

This clone came up once. The chain links TRBV5-1 to TRBJ2-3, with a possible D match to TRBD2 (6 bases). Trimming shortened V by 4 bases and J by 4 bases, and 10 bases separated the two germline ends. The CDR3 has 13 residues. The germline gives CDR1 SGHRS, CDR2 YFSETQ. CDR3 DNA: TGCGCCAGCAGCCGTATAGCGGCAGATACGCAGTATTTT. This translates into CASSRIAADTQYF.

Comments on this clone: The sample holds other DNA sequences that translate to the same CDR3. The chain combines TRBV11-3 with TRBJ2-2; 8 nucleotides line up with TRBD1. The ends lost 5 bases at V and 7 bases at J; junction bases unmatched: 9. The germline V gene has CDR1 SGHNT and CDR2 YENEEA. The CDR3 sequence is 15 residues long. The CDR3 loop reads CASSRGQGSSGELFF. For the CDR3, the DNA is TGTGCCAGCAGCCGTGGACAGGGTAGTAGCGGGGAGCTGTTTTTT. Combining the CDR3 with reference TRBV11-3 and TRBJ2-2 gives the whole variable domain EAGVVQSPRYKIIEKKQPVAFWCNPISGHNTLYWYLQNLGQGPELLIRYENEEAVDDSQLPKDRFSAERLKGVDSTLKIQPAELGDSAVYLCASSRGQGSSGELFFGEGSRLTVL.